This T cell receptor (beta chain) appears in the sequencing data of a study of cytomegalovirus exposure and HLA in healthy donors. A note on this clone: Antigen unknown.

Healthy bone marrow donors made up the donor group. In the PCR, 60 Vbeta and 13 Jbeta primers were used. Method: immunoSEQ multiplex PCR; TCRdb's copy keeps in-frame clones and lacks some. The table records approximately 120,000 clones, approximately 71% of them present only once. This CDR3 comprises 13 residues. Germline V lookup: CDR1 SGHDN, CDR2 FVKESK. The V and J ends lost 4 bases and 4 bases, in that order; junction bases with no gene match: 2. Study-level points and caveats: Reports indicated that the classifier achieved high specificity and sensitivity in diagnosing cytomegalovirus status. Analyzed later, most CMV-associated TCR beta chains appeared HLA-restricted.

Input material: PBMCs. The clonotype was recovered from a man aged 35 to 55 in good health and CMV-seronegative. The genes are TRBV14 and TRBJ1-2, with 8 bases aligning to TRBD1. CDR3 sequence (DNA): TGTGCCAGCAGCCTTGACAGGGGCTATGGCTACACCTTC. Its translation: CASSLDRGYGYTF.